This TCR beta chain was identified in a study of blood T cell repertoires in COVID-19. Method: immunoSEQ multiplex PCR; TCRdb's copy keeps in-frame clones and lacks some. The data hold about 130,000 clones, with about 89% observed a single time. The ends were cut back, 6 bases at V and 0 bases at J, with 15 bases in the middle. The CDR3 is 16 amino acids. Germline V CDR1 and CDR2: LNHDA, SQIVND (reference sequence). Sequenced input: peripheral blood. The chain combines TRBV19 with TRBJ1-5; D may be TRBD1 (5 bases). The receptor comes from a woman aged 65 to 85 with COVID-19, enrolled during active disease. DNA for the CDR3: TGTGCCAGTAGAGTTGACAGCCCTTATAGCAATCAGCCCCAGCATTTT. It encodes CASRVDSPYSNQPQHF.